This is a list of T cell receptor beta chains from one sample in a study of blood T cell repertoires in COVID-19. Profiling relied on immunoSEQ multiplex PCR, and the TCRdb table lists in-frame clones only, not all of them. The sample records some 170,000 clones, around 80% being singletons. Material for sequencing was peripheral blood. The receptors here all came from a woman between 70 and 85 years old with acute or convalescent COVID-19. Each CDR3 is given with its conserved first and last residue. The D gene is left open where the match is weak. A clone size is listed for some rows: how often the clone was seen (once, few, many), or a class if it is expanded.

J gene | clone size | CDR3 length | V gene | D gene | CDR3 DNA | CDR3 protein
TRBJ2-1 | - | 14 | TRBV3-1/TRBV3-2 | - | TGTGCCAGCAGCCAGGGGAGGCCCTACAATGAGCAGTTCTTC | CASSQGRPYNEQFF
TRBJ1-4 | - | 14 | TRBV7-9 | TRBD1 | TGTGCCAGCAGCCTGGGACAGTTTAATGAAAAACTGTTTTTT | CASSLGQFNEKLFF
TRBJ1-4 | - | 15 | TRBV6-6 | - | TGTGCCAGCACAAGACGGGGGGCAACTAATGAAAAACTGTTTTTT | CASTRRGATNEKLFF
TRBJ2-7 | - | 15 | TRBV6-1 | TRBD2 | TGTGCCAGCAGGGTTAGCGGGAGTACTTCCTACGAGCAGTACTTC | CASRVSGSTSYEQYF
TRBJ1-6 | - | 14 | TRBV20-1 | - | TGCAGTGCTAGTCCCGGGTCTAGGGGTACACCCCTCCACTTT | CSASPGSRGTPLHF
TRBJ1-1 | - | 12 | TRBV27 | - | TGTGCCAGCAGTAGACAGAACACTGAAGCTTTCTTT | CASSRQNTEAFF
TRBJ2-1 | - | 14 | TRBV30 | - | TGTGCCTGGAGTACGGGAAACTCCTACAATGAGCAGTTCTTC | CAWSTGNSYNEQFF
TRBJ1-1 | - | 14 | TRBV19 | - | TGTGCCAGTAGTATGCAGGCCGGGAACACTGAAGCTTTCTTT | CASSMQAGNTEAFF
TRBJ2-2 | once | 16 | TRBV9 | TRBD1 | TGTGCCAGCAGCCTGGACAGGGGTGTTGGCACCGGGGAGCTGTTTTTT | CASSLDRGVGTGELFF
TRBJ1-5 | - | 14 | TRBV11-2 | - | TGTGCCAGCAGCTTAGAGGGGGCAAAACAGCCCCAGCATTTT | CASSLEGAKQPQHF
TRBJ2-7 | - | 14 | TRBV5-1 | - | TGCGCCAGCAGCTTCCCGCTAGGATCGAACGAGCAGTACTTC | CASSFPLGSNEQYF
TRBJ2-5 | - | 16 | TRBV7-8 | TRBD2 | TGTGCCAGCAGTTCCCGGACTAGCGCTTTCTTAGAGACCCAGTACTTC | CASSSRTSAFLETQYF
TRBJ2-7 | - | 13 | TRBV6-2/TRBV6-3 | - | TGTGCCAGCAGTTACTCGGGCCTCTACGAGCAGTACTTC | CASSYSGLYEQYF
TRBJ2-3 | - | 16 | TRBV5-6 | - | TGTGCCAGCAGCTTGTTCGAACTAACTAGCACAGATACGCAGTATTTT | CASSLFELTSTDTQYF
TRBJ1-5 | - | 14 | TRBV19 | TRBD1 | TGTGCCAGTACCCTGGGAGACAGGGGCTCCCCCCAGCATTTT | CASTLGDRGSPQHF
TRBJ1-1 | few | 13 | TRBV27 | - | TGTGCCAGCAGGTTGTTTCACGAGACTGAAGCTTTCTTT | CASRLFHETEAFF
TRBJ1-5 | - | 16 | TRBV11-2 | - | TGTGCCAGCAGCTTAGATCCAGGAATGCCCGATCAGCCCCAGCATTTT | CASSLDPGMPDQPQHF
TRBJ1-3 | - | 15 | TRBV4-2 | - | TGTGCCAGCAGCCGCCAAGACAACTCTGGAAACACCATATATTTT | CASSRQDNSGNTIYF
TRBJ1-5 | - | 13 | TRBV2 | TRBD1 | TGTGCCAGCAGGAGACAGGGAAATCAGCCCCAGCATTTT | CASRRQGNQPQHF
TRBJ2-1 | few | 16 | TRBV5-4 | TRBD2 | TGTGCCAGCAGCTTGCGACTAGCGCATTATGGCAATGAGCAGTTCTTC | CASSLRLAHYGNEQFF
TRBJ2-3 | once | 15 | TRBV5-1 | TRBD2 | TGCGCCAGCAGCTTAGAAGCGGGAACCACAGATACGCAGTATTTT | CASSLEAGTTDTQYF
TRBJ2-3 | - | 15 | TRBV29-1 | - | TGCAGCGTTGTAGTGGGGCCTGTGGGCACAGATACGCAGTATTTT | CSVVVGPVGTDTQYF
TRBJ1-4 | - | 12 | TRBV30 | TRBD1 | TGTGCCTGTACAGGGGGAAGTGAAAAACTGTTTTTT | CACTGGSEKLFF
TRBJ2-7 | - | 15 | TRBV28 | - | TGTGCCAGCGTGCGGGGCCACGCCGTGACCTACGAGCAGTACTTC | CASVRGHAVTYEQYF
TRBJ1-2 | - | 13 | TRBV12-3/TRBV12-4 | TRBD1 | TGTGCCAGCAGGACAGGGGGGGTGGACGGCTACACCTTC | CASRTGGVDGYTF
TRBJ2-1 | - | 16 | TRBV3-1/TRBV3-2 | - | TGTGCCAGCAGCCAAAATCAGGGATGGTACGACAATGAGCAGTTCTTC | CASSQNQGWYDNEQFF
TRBJ2-7 | few | 13 | TRBV7-2 | - | TGTGCCAGCTCCACCGGCGGGGACCACGAGCAGTACTTC | CASSTGGDHEQYF
TRBJ1-1 | - | 14 | TRBV7-8 | TRBD1 | TGTGCCAGCAGCGCCGGACAGGGATACACTGAAGCTTTCTTT | CASSAGQGYTEAFF
TRBJ1-1 | - | 15 | TRBV18 | - | TGTGCCAGCTCACCACCGATCGCGGGGGCAACTGAAGCTTTCTTT | CASSPPIAGATEAFF
TRBJ1-3 | - | 16 | TRBV3-1/TRBV3-2 | - | TGTGCCAGCAGCCAAGATCGTTCGGGCTCTGGAAACACCATATATTTT | CASSQDRSGSGNTIYF
TRBJ1-2 | - | 13 | TRBV30 | TRBD1 | TGTGCCTGGACAGGGGGCTCTAACTATGGCTACACCTTC | CAWTGGSNYGYTF
TRBJ1-4 | - | 11 | TRBV20-1 | - | TGCAGTGCTAGAGATCGAGTAAAACTGTTTTTT | CSARDRVKLFF
TRBJ2-1 | - | 14 | TRBV11-3 | TRBD1 | TGTGCCAGCAGCCCGACAGGGAGATACAATGAGCAGTTCTTC | CASSPTGRYNEQFF
TRBJ2-2 | - | 15 | TRBV9 | - | TGTGCCAGCAGCGTCGCTTTACAGGGGAGGCGGGAGCTGTTTTTT | CASSVALQGRRELFF
TRBJ1-2 | - | 13 | TRBV5-1 | TRBD1 | TGCGCCAGCAGCGTGGACAGGTACTATGGCTACACCTTC | CASSVDRYYGYTF
TRBJ2-1 | - | 16 | TRBV5-6 | TRBD2 | TGTGCCAGCAGCACCGGACTAGCGGGAATTTACAATGAGCAGTTCTTC | CASSTGLAGIYNEQFF
TRBJ1-4 | - | 13 | TRBV28 | - | TGTGCCAGCAGTTTACCCCAGGGTGAAAAACTGTTTTTT | CASSLPQGEKLFF
TRBJ1-5 | - | 14 | TRBV7-9 | TRBD1 | TGTGCCAGCAGCAAGACAGGGGGCCGGCAGCCCCAGCATTTT | CASSKTGGRQPQHF
TRBJ1-4 | once | 14 | TRBV6-2/TRBV6-3 | TRBD1 | TGTGCCAGCAGTCGGGACAGGGTAGTTGAAAAACTGTTTTTT | CASSRDRVVEKLFF
TRBJ2-1 | - | 17 | TRBV27 | TRBD2 | TGTGCCAGCAGTTTATGGGGGACTAGCGCCCTGGGGAATGAGCAGTTCTTC | CASSLWGTSALGNEQFF
TRBJ1-1 | - | 14 | TRBV24-1 | TRBD1 | TGTGCCACCAGAGACAGGGGACCGAACACTGAAGCTTTCTTT | CATRDRGPNTEAFF
TRBJ2-1 | - | 18 | TRBV7-9 | TRBD2 | TGTGCCAGCAGTATAACTACTCGGGCAGCGGGAGTTTACAATGAGCAGTTCTTC | CASSITTRAAGVYNEQFF
TRBJ2-1 | - | 15 | TRBV6-5 | - | TGTGCCAGCAGCATTGCGTGGGGGGCCTACAATGAGCAGTTCTTC | CASSIAWGAYNEQFF